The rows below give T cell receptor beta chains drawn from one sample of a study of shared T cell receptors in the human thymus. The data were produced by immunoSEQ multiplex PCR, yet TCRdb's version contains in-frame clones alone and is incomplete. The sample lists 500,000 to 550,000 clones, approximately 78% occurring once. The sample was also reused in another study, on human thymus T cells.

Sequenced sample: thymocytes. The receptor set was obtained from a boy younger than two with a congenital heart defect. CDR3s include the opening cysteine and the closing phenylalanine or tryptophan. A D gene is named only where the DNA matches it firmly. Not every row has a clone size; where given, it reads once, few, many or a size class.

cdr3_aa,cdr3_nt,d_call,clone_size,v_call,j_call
CAWSVPVFGANYGYTF,TGTGCCTGGAGTGTACCGGTGTTCGGAGCTAACTATGGCTACACCTTC,.,.,TRBV30,TRBJ1-2
CASSLEVGASGSRYNEQFF,TGTGCCAGCAGCTTAGAGGTAGGGGCTAGCGGGAGTAGGTACAATGAGCAGTTCTTC,TRBD2,.,TRBV7-9,TRBJ2-1
CASSQETGGHYEQYF,TGTGCCAGCAGCCAAGAAACAGGGGGGCACTACGAGCAGTACTTC,TRBD1,.,TRBV14,TRBJ2-7
CASNTTSSGPYNEQFF,TGTGCCAGTAATACAACTTCTAGCGGGCCCTACAATGAGCAGTTCTTC,TRBD2,.,TRBV19,TRBJ2-1
CASSQDIGDRDLNEQFF,TGCGCCAGCAGCCAAGATATTGGGGACAGGGACCTCAATGAGCAGTTCTTC,TRBD1,.,TRBV4-3,TRBJ2-1
CASSNRLAEMSTGELFF,TGTGCCAGCAGCAACCGACTAGCGGAGATGAGCACCGGGGAGCTGTTTTTT,.,.,TRBV21-1,TRBJ2-2
CASTPRDRSYEQYF,TGTGCCAGCACCCCACGGGACAGGTCCTACGAGCAGTACTTC,TRBD1,once,TRBV27,TRBJ2-7
CASSQDTYSNQPQHF,TGTGCCAGCAGCCAAGACACATATAGCAATCAGCCCCAGCATTTT,.,.,TRBV4-2,TRBJ1-5
CATSGPGTSGDSSYNEQFF,TGTGCCACCAGCGGTCCGGGGACTAGCGGAGATAGCTCCTACAATGAGCAGTTCTTC,TRBD2,.,TRBV15,TRBJ2-1
CASSLIIQEQFF,TGTGCCAGCAGCTTAATAATCCAGGAGCAGTTCTTC,.,.,TRBV7-9,TRBJ2-1
CASSYGAVYGYTF,TGTGCCAGCAGTTACGGGGCAGTCTATGGCTACACCTTC,.,.,TRBV6-5,TRBJ1-2
CASSAGFSYEQYF,TGTGCCAGCAGTGCCGGGTTCTCCTACGAGCAGTACTTC,.,.,TRBV27,TRBJ2-7
CASSLSPPGGTQNIQYF,TGTGCCAGCAGTTTATCCCCCCCCGGGGGGACCCAAAACATTCAGTACTTC,TRBD2,.,TRBV27,TRBJ2-4
CASSQPGQGASGANVLTF,TGTGCCAGTAGCCAGCCGGGACAGGGAGCATCTGGGGCCAACGTCCTGACTTTC,TRBD1,few,TRBV19,TRBJ2-6
CASSRGQLNTEAFF,TGTGCCAGCAGCAGAGGACAGTTGAACACTGAAGCTTTCTTT,.,.,TRBV14,TRBJ1-1
CASSHRGVELANQETQYF,TGTGCCAGCAGCCACCGGGGGGTGGAACTAGCGAACCAAGAGACCCAGTACTTC,TRBD2,few,TRBV13,TRBJ2-5
CAIGNTGGGREQYF,TGTGCCATCGGCAACACAGGGGGAGGACGCGAGCAGTACTTC,TRBD1,.,TRBV10-3,TRBJ2-7
CASSQDWDSDTDTQYF,TGTGCCAGCAGCCAAGATTGGGACTCCGACACAGATACGCAGTATTTT,.,.,TRBV4-2,TRBJ2-3
CASSRLFDSGSYEQYF,TGCGCCAGCAGCCGACTTTTTGATAGCGGTTCCTACGAGCAGTACTTC,.,.,TRBV4-1,TRBJ2-7
CATRSTGIRNQPQHF,TGTGCCACCAGGTCGACGGGAATCCGCAATCAGCCCCAGCATTTT,.,once,TRBV15,TRBJ1-5
CASSQTKTGTRAYEQYF,TGTGCCAGCAGCCAAACCAAAACCGGGACTAGGGCCTACGAGCAGTACTTC,TRBD2,.,TRBV4-2,TRBJ2-7
CATSRDLRGETQYF,TGTGCCACCAGCAGAGATCTAAGAGGGGAGACCCAGTACTTC,.,once,TRBV15,TRBJ2-5
CASSQRLMRGQTYEQYF,TGCGCCAGCAGCCAGAGACTCATGAGGGGACAGACCTACGAGCAGTACTTC,TRBD1,.,TRBV4-3,TRBJ2-7
CASRTGTNYNEQFF,TGTGCCAGCAGAACCGGGACAAATTACAATGAGCAGTTCTTC,.,few,TRBV27,TRBJ2-1
CASSEGDRAVEQYF,TGTGCCAGCAGTGAAGGGGACAGGGCGGTCGAGCAGTACTTC,TRBD1,.,TRBV2,TRBJ2-7
CASSPDRDYLPDTQYF,TGTGCCAGCAGCCCCGACCGGGACTACCTACCAGATACGCAGTATTTT,TRBD2,.,TRBV5-4,TRBJ2-3
CASSIGLAGVNEQFF,TGTGCCAGCAGTATTGGACTAGCGGGAGTAAATGAGCAGTTCTTC,TRBD2,.,TRBV28,TRBJ2-1
CASSPSDRISYNEQFF,TGTGCCAGCAGTCCCTCAGACAGGATCTCCTACAATGAGCAGTTCTTC,.,.,TRBV27,TRBJ2-1
CASSGPLAGEREQYF,TGCGCCAGCAGCGGGCCTCTAGCGGGCGAGCGGGAGCAGTACTTC,TRBD2,.,TRBV5-1,TRBJ2-7
CASYVLGQTAFNEKLFF,TGCGCCAGTTATGTCTTGGGACAAACGGCCTTTAATGAAAAACTGTTTTTT,.,.,TRBV23-1,TRBJ1-4
CASSLDLGTGGTF,TGTGCCAGCAGCTTAGATCTAGGGACAGGGGGTACCTTC,TRBD1,.,TRBV11-2,TRBJ1-2
CASSPLHFSSGSPDTQYF,TGTGCCAGCAGCCCCTTACACTTTTCTAGCGGGAGCCCAGATACGCAGTATTTT,TRBD2,.,TRBV9,TRBJ2-3